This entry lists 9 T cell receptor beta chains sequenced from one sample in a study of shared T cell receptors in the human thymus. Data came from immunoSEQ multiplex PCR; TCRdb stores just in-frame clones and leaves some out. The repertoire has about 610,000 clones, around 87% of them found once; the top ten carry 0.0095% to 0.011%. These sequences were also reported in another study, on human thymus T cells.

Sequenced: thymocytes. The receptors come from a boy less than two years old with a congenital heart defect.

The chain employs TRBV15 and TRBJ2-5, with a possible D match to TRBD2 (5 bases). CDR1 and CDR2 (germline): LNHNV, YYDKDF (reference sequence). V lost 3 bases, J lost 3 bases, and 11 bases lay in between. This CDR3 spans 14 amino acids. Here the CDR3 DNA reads TGTGCCACCAGCAGGGAGTGGCGGGAAGAGACCCAGTACTTC. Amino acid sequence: CATSREWREETQYF.

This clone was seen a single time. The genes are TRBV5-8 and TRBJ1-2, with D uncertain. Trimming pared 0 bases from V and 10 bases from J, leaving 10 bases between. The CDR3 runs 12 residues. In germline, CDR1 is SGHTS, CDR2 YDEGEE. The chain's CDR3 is CASSLDGPAYTF. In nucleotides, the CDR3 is TGTGCCAGCAGCTTGGATGGGCCCGCCTACACCTTC.

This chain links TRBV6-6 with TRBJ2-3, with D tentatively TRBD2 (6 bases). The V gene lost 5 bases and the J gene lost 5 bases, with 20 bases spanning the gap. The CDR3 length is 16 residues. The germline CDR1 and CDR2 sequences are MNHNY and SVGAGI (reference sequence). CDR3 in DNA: TGTGCCAGCAGTCCCCCCTACGTCGGGAGAGGAGATACGCAGTATTTT. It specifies CASSPPYVGRGDTQYF.

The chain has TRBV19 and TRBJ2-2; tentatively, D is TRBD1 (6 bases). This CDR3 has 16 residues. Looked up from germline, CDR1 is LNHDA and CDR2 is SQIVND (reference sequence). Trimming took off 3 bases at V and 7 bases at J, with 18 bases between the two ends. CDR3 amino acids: CASSMEGPGVSGELFF. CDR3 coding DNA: TGTGCCAGTAGTATGGAAGGTCCAGGGGTTAGCGGGGAGCTGTTTTTT. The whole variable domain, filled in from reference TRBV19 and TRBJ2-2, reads DGGITQSPKYLFRKEGQNVTLSCEQNLNHDAMYWYRQDPGQGLRLIYYSQIVNDFQKGDIAEGYSVSREKKESFPLTVTSAQKNPTAFYLCASSMEGPGVSGELFFGEGSRLTVL.

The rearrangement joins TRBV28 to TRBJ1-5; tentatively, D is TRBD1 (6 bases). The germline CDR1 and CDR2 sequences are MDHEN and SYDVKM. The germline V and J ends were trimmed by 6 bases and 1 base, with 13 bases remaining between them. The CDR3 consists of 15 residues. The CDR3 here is CASRNRVMSNQPQHF. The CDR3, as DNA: TGTGCCAGCAGAAACAGGGTGATGAGCAATCAGCCCCAGCATTTT.

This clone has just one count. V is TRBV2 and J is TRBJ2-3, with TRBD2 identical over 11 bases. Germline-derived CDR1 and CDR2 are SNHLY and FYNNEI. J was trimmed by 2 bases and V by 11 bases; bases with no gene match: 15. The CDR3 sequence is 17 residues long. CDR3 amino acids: CAHVPPLAGAITDTQYF. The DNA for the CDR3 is TGTGCCCATGTACCTCCACTAGCGGGAGCGATCACAGATACGCAGTATTTT. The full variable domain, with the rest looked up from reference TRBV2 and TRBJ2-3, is EPEVTQTPSHQVTQMGQEVILRCVPISNHLYFYWYRQILGQKVEFLVSFYNNEISEKSEIFDDQFSVERPDGSNFTLKIRSTKLEDSAMYFCAHVPPLAGAITDTQYFGPGTRLTVL.

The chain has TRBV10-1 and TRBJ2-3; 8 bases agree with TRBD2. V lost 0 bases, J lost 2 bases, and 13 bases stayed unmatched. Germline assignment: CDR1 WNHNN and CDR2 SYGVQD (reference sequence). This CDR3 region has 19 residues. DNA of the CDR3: TGCGCCAGCAGTGAGTCGAGCGGGAGACGCCTTATATCCACAGATACGCAGTATTTT. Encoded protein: CASSESSGRRLISTDTQYF.

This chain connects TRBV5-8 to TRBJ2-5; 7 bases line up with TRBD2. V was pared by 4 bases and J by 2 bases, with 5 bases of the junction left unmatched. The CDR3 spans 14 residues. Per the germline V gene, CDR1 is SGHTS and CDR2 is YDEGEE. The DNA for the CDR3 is TGTGCCAGCAGCACTACTAGCGAGCAAGAGACCCAGTACTTC. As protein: CASSTTSEQETQYF.

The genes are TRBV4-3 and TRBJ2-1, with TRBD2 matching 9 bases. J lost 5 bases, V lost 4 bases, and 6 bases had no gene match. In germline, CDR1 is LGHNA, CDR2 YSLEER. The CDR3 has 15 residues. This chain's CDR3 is CASSPGTSPNNEQFF. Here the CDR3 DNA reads TGCGCCAGCAGCCCCGGGACTAGCCCGAACAATGAGCAGTTCTTC.